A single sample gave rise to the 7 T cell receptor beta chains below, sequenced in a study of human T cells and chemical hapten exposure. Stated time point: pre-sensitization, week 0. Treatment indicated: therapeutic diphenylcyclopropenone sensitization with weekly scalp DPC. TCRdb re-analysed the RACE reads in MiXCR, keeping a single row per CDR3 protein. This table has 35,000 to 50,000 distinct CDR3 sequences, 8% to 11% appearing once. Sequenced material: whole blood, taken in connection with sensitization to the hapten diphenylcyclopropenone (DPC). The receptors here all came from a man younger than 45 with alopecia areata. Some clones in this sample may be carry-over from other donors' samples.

CDR3 DNA: TGTGCCAGCAGCTTAGGAACCAGAGTTAGCACAGATACGCAGTATTTT. Its translation is CASSLGTRVSTDTQYF. The chain couples TRBV11-2 to TRBJ2-3; D gene ambiguous. Germline-derived CDR1 and CDR2 are SGHAT and FQNNGV. V was trimmed by 1 base and J by 0 bases, leaving 11 bases between them. This CDR3 has 16 residues.

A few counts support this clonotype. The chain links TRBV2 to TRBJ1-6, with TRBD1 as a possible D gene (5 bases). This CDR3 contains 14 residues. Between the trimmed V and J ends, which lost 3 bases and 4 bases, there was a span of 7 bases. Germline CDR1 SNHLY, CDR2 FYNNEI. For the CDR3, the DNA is TGTGCCAGCAGTGAGGACATTTATAATTCACCCCTCCACTTT. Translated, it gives CASSEDIYNSPLHF.

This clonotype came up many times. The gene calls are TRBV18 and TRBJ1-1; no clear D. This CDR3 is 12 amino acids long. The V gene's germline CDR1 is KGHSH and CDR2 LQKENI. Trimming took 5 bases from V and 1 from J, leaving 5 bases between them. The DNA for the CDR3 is TGTGCCAGCTCAACATCGAACACTGAAGCTTTCTTT. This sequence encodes CASSTSNTEAFF.

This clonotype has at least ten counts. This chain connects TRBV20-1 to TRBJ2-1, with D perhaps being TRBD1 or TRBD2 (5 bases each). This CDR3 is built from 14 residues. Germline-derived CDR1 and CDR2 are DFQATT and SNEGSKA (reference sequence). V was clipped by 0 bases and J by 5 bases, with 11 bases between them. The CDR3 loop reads CSAREGTRNNEQFF. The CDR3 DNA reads TGCAGTGCTAGAGAGGGGACGCGAAACAATGAGCAGTTCTTC.

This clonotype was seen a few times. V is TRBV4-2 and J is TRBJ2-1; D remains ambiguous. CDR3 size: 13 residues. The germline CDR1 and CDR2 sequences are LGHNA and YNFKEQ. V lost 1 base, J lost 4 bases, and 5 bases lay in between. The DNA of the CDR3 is TGTGCCAGCAGCCAAGTCCAATACAATGAGCAGTTCTTC. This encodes CASSQVQYNEQFF.

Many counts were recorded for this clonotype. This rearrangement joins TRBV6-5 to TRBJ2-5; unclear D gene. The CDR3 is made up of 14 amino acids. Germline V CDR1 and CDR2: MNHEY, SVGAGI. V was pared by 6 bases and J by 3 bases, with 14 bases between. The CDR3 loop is CASRKSMTKETQYF. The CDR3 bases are TGTGCCAGCAGGAAATCCATGACCAAAGAGACCCAGTACTTC.

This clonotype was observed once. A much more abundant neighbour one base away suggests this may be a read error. The CDR3 here is CVSSQLGSLTGTEAFF. In DNA, the CDR3 is TGTGTCAGCAGCCAATTAGGTTCCCTTACAGGGACTGAAGCTTTCTTT. The chain combines TRBV7-9 with TRBJ1-1; D perhaps matches TRBD1 (6 bases). Germline V lookup: CDR1 SEHNR, CDR2 FQNEAQ (reference sequence). This CDR3 has 16 residues.